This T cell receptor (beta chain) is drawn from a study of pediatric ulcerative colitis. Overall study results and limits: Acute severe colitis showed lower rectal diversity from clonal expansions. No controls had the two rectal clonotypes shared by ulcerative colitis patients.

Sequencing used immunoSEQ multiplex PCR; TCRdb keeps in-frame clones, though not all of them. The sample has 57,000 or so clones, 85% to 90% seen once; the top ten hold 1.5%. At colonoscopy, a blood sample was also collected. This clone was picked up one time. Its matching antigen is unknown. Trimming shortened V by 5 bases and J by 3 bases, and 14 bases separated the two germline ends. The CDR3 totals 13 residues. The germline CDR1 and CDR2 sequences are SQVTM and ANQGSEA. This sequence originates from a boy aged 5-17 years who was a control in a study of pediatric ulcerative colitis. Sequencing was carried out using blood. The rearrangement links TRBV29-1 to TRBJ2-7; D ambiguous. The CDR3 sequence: CSVTRHPGYEQYF. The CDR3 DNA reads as TGCAGCGTTACAAGACATCCGGGCTACGAGCAGTACTTC.